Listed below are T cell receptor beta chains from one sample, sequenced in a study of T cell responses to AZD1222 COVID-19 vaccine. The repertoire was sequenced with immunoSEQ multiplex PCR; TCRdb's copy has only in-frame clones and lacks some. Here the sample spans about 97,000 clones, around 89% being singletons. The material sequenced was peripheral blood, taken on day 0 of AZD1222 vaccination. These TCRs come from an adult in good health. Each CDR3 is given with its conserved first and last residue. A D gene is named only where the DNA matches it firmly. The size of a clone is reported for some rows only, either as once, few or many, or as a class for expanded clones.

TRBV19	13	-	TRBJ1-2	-	CASSLPTRFGYTF	TGTGCCAGTAGTCTCCCGACTCGGTTTGGCTACACCTTC
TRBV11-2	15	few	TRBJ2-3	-	CASSSAGFSTDTQYF	TGTGCCAGCAGCTCAGCGGGCTTTAGCACAGATACGCAGTATTTT
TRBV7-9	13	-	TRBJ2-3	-	CASSLAEADTQYF	TGTGCCAGCAGCTTAGCAGAGGCAGATACGCAGTATTTT
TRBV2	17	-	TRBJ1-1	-	CASSELGLADQNTEAFF	TGTGCCAGCAGTGAATTAGGGTTGGCAGATCAGAACACTGAAGCTTTCTTT
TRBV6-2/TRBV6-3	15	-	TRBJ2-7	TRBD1	CASSYGDRGTYEQYF	TGTGCCAGCAGTTACGGGGACAGGGGGACCTACGAGCAGTACTTC
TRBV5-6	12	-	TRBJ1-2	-	CASSSTNYGYTF	TGTGCCAGCAGCAGTACGAACTATGGCTACACCTTC
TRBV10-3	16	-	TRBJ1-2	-	CAISELSRRVLYGYTF	TGTGCCATCAGTGAGTTAAGTAGACGGGTCCTCTATGGCTACACCTTC
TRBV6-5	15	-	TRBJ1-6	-	CASSGRVGYSSPLHF	TGTGCCAGCAGCGGAAGGGTAGGGTATAGTTCACCCCTCCACTTT
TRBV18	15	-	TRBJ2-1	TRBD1	CASSPRQGARNEQFF	TGTGCCAGCTCACCGAGACAGGGGGCGAGGAATGAGCAGTTCTTC
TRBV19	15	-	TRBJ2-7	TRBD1	CASSKTGGDPYEQYF	TGTGCCAGTAGTAAGACAGGGGGCGATCCCTACGAGCAGTACTTC
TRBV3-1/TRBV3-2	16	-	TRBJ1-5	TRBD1	CASRARFDRGNQPQHF	TGTGCCAGCAGAGCTCGGTTTGACAGGGGCAATCAGCCCCAGCATTTT
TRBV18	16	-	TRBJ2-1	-	CASSPSAEGWGNEQFF	TGTGCCAGCTCACCTTCCGCGGAAGGTTGGGGGAATGAGCAGTTCTTC
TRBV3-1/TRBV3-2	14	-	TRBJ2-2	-	CASSPQGLTGELFF	TGTGCCAGCAGCCCCCAGGGACTCACCGGGGAGCTGTTTTTT
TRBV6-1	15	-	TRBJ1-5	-	CASNEGPTQIQPQHF	TGTGCCAGCAATGAAGGTCCCACCCAGATTCAGCCCCAGCATTTT
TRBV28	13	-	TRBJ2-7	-	CASSFGLAYEQYF	TGTGCCAGCAGTTTTGGCCTAGCCTACGAGCAGTACTTC
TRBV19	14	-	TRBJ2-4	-	CASSTRDQRGIQYF	TGTGCCAGTAGTACAAGGGACCAACGGGGTATTCAGTACTTC
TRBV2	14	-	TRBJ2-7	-	CASGKGRNSYEQYF	TGTGCCAGCGGGAAGGGCAGAAACTCCTACGAGCAGTACTTC
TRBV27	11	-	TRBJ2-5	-	CASGSGLTQYF	TGTGCCAGCGGTTCAGGGTTAACCCAGTACTTC
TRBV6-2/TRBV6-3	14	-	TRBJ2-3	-	CASSRDWGRDTQYF	TGTGCCAGCAGCCGGGACTGGGGGCGGGATACGCAGTATTTT
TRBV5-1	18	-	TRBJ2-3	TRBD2	CASSWEPSASGGTDTQYF	TGCGCCAGCAGCTGGGAACCCTCGGCTAGCGGGGGCACAGATACGCAGTATTTT
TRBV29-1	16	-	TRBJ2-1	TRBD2	CSVRASGTKSYNEQFF	TGCAGCGTGCGGGCTAGCGGGACAAAATCCTACAATGAGCAGTTCTTC
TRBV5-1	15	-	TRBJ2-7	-	CASSLGGTTSYEQYF	TGCGCCAGCAGCTTGGGTGGGACAACATCCTACGAGCAGTACTTC
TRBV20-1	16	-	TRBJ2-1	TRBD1	CSASHHRGRRGNEQFF	TGCAGTGCTAGTCATCACAGGGGGCGCAGGGGTAATGAGCAGTTCTTC
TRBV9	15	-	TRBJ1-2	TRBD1	CASSRGQGEGYGYTF	TGTGCCAGCAGCCGGGGACAGGGGGAGGGCTATGGCTACACCTTC
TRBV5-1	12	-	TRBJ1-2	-	CASSQDDYGYTF	TGCGCCAGCAGCCAAGACGATTATGGCTACACCTTC
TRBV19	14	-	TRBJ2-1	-	CASSIQGLNNEQFF	TGTGCCAGTAGTATCCAGGGGCTGAACAATGAGCAGTTCTTC
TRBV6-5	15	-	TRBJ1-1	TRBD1	CASSKTGGGGQVLTF	TGTGCCAGCAGTAAAACAGGGGGCGGCGGACAAGTATTAACTTTT
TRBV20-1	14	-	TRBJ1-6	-	CSASRQGRNSPLHF	TGCAGTGCTAGTCGGCAGGGCAGGAATTCACCCCTCCACTTT
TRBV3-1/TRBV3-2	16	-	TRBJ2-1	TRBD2	CASSQHGVGGTAEQFF	TGTGCCAGCAGCCAACACGGGGTCGGGGGGACGGCGGAGCAGTTCTTC
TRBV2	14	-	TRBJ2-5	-	CASSESPSTETQYF	TGTGCCAGCAGTGAGTCTCCTAGTACAGAGACCCAGTACTTC
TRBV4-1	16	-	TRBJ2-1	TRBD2	CASRELEGAGSTEQFF	TGCGCCAGCAGGGAGCTTGAGGGAGCGGGAAGCACGGAGCAGTTCTTC
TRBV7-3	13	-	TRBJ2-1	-	CASSSEAGDEQFF	TGTGCCAGCAGCTCAGAAGCAGGGGATGAGCAGTTCTTC
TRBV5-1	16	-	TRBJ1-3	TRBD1	CASSLTGVTYGNTIYF	TGCGCCAGCAGCTTGACAGGGGTTACTTATGGAAACACCATATATTTT
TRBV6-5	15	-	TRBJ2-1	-	CASSYLDGLYNEQFF	TGTGCCAGCAGTTACCTGGACGGACTATACAATGAGCAGTTCTTC
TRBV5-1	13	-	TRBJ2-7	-	CASQLHSSYEQYF	TGCGCCAGCCAACTACACAGCTCCTACGAGCAGTACTTC
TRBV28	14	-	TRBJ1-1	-	CASRPQGLNTEAFF	TGTGCCAGCAGACCCCAGGGGTTGAACACTGAAGCTTTCTTT
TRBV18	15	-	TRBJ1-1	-	CASSPRGRAGTEAFF	TGTGCCAGCTCACCCCGGGGGAGAGCGGGGACTGAAGCTTTCTTT
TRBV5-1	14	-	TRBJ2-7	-	CASSSGTLSYEQYF	TGCGCCAGCAGCTCCGGGACACTCTCCTACGAGCAGTACTTC
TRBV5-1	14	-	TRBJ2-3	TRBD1	CASSPGTGIDTQYF	TGCGCCAGCAGCCCCGGGACAGGGATAGATACGCAGTATTTT
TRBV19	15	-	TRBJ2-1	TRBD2	CASSMVSGGYNEQFF	TGTGCCAGTAGTATGGTTAGCGGGGGGTACAATGAGCAGTTCTTC
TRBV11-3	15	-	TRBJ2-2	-	CASSLDGSNTGELFF	TGTGCCAGCAGCTTAGACGGTTCGAACACCGGGGAGCTGTTTTTT
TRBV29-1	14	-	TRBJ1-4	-	CSVEDRGSDEKLFF	TGCAGCGTTGAAGATCGAGGGTCTGATGAAAAACTGTTTTTT
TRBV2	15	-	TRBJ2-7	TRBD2	CASSEGGGEYYEQYF	TGTGCCAGCAGTGAAGGCGGGGGGGAATACTACGAGCAGTACTTC
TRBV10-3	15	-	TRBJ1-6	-	CAISEGGGRNSPLHF	TGTGCCATCAGTGAAGGCGGAGGGAGAAATTCACCCCTCCACTTT
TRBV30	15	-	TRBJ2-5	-	CAWSVWSSAKETQYF	TGTGCCTGGAGTGTATGGTCTAGCGCTAAAGAGACCCAGTACTTC
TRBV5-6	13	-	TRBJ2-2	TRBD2	CASSLGLAGQLFF	TGTGCCAGCAGCCTGGGACTAGCGGGGCAGCTGTTTTTT
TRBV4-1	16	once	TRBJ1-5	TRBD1	CASGPGQGISNQPQHF	TGCGCCAGCGGACCGGGACAGGGGATTAGCAATCAGCCCCAGCATTTT
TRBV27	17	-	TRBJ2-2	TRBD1	CARAQSDRGKHTGELFF	TGTGCCAGGGCCCAAAGTGACAGGGGGAAACACACCGGGGAGCTGTTTTTT
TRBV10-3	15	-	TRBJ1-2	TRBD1	CAISEGTGGNYGYTF	TGTGCCATCAGTGAGGGGACAGGGGGGAACTATGGCTACACCTTC
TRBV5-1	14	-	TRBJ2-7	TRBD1	CASKEGTGTYEQYF	TGCGCCAGCAAAGAGGGGACAGGGACCTACGAGCAGTACTTC
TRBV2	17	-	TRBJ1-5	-	CASSPTVVTYSNQPQHF	TGTGCCAGCAGTCCTACAGTTGTCACTTATAGCAATCAGCCCCAGCATTTT
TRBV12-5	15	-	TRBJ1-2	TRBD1	CAPWGQGRHLYGYTF	TGTGCTCCCTGGGGACAGGGACGGCACCTCTATGGCTACACCTTC
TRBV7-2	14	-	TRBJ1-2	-	CASSLDGGVYGYTF	TGTGCCAGCAGCTTAGATGGCGGGGTCTATGGCTACACCTTC
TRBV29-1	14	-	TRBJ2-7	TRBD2	CSASNWGLDYEQYF	TGCAGCGCCTCAAATTGGGGACTAGACTACGAGCAGTACTTC